These 3 T cell receptor gamma chains were all obtained from the same sample, sequenced in a study of gamma-delta T cells after stem cell transplantation. TCRdb called clones anew from the RT-PCR reads with CATT. Seen here are about 3,000 gamma-chain clones, 18% observed once, and the top ten hold 3.4%. Material for sequencing was gamma-delta T cells. These receptors originate from a human donor. It is not recorded whose cells these are; they may come from a transplant donor.

The chain combines TRGV3 with TRGJ1 or TRGJ2. Trimming removed 0 bases from V and 4 bases from J; junction bases left unmatched: 9. CDR1 is VTNTFY and CDR2 is YDVSTARD in the germline V gene (reference sequence). The CDR3 loop spans 15 amino acids. For the CDR3, the DNA is TGTGCCACCTGGGACAGGCGTGTTAGGTATTATAAGAAACTCTTT. Amino acids: CATWDRRVRYYKKLF.

In its sample, this clone ranks as large. CDR3 amino acids: CALWEAFTEKLF. In nucleotides, the CDR3 is TGTGCCTTGTGGGAGGCGTTTACGGAGAAACTCTTT. The V call is TRGV9, the J call TRGJ1 or TRGJ2. V shed 2 bases and J 11 bases; nucleotides not matched to a gene: 9. Per germline, CDR1 GITISATS and CDR2 ISYDGTV (reference sequence). The CDR3 runs 12 residues.

This clone was counted only a few times. The CDR3: CALWEVGVQELGKKIKVF. For the CDR3, the DNA is TGTGCCTTGTGGGAGGTGGGGGTCCAAGAGTTGGGCAAAAAAATCAAGGTATTT. J is TRGJP and V is TRGV9. V gave up 0 bases and J gave up 4 bases; unmatched junction bases: 6. CDR1 and CDR2 (germline): GITISATS, ISYDGTV (reference sequence). This CDR3 spans 18 amino acids.